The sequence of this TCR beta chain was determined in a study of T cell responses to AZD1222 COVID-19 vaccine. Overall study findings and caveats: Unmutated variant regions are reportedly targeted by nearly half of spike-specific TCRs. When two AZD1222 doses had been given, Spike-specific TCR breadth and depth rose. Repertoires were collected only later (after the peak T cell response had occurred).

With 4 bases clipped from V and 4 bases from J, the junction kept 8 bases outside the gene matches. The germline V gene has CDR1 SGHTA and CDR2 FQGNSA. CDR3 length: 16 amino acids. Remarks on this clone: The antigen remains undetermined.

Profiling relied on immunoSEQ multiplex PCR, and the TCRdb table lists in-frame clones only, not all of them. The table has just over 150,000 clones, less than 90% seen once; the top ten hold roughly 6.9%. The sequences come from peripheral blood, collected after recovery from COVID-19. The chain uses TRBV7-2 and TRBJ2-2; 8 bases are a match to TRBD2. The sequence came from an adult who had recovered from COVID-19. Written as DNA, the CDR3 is TGTGCCAGCAGCTCCCCCACGGGAGGGGGCACCGGGGAGCTGTTTTTT. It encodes CASSSPTGGGTGELFF. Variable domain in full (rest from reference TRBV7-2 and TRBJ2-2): GAGVSQSPSNKVTEKGKDVELRCDPISGHTALYWYRQSLGQGLEFLIYFQGNSAPDKSGLPSDRFSAERTGGSVSTLTIQRTQQEDSAVYLCASSSPTGGGTGELFFGEGSRLTVL.